The entry below gives a single T cell receptor (beta chain) sequence along with its context. Exposed enrollees encountered a COVID-19 case at some point within 2 weeks before study entry. The data belong to a study of blood T cell repertoires in COVID-19. Study background: Researchers got acute and convalescent COVID-19 samples from the United States, Italy and Spain.

The CDR3 covers 16 residues. Authors' processing steps: Counts of nucleated cells, estimated from reference gene primer amplification, were obtained. The assay was immunoSEQ multiplex PCR, and TCRdb's table has in-frame clones only and misses some. V and J calls and clone size are those listed in that table; D and trimming were worked out from the DNA. The data contain about 180,000 clones, approximately 80% of them seen just once; the ten biggest clones take up about 15%. The clonotype originates from a man aged 55-75 years who had been exposed to COVID-19. Sequenced material: PBMCs or T cells enriched from blood (not recorded which). This chain uses TRBV21-1 with TRBJ2-7; TRBD2, the table's D call, was not compared with the DNA. TRBV21-1 is a listed pseudogene. The CDR3 loop reads CASSKMGGTGSYEQYF. The CDR3 coding sequence is TGTGCCAGCAGCAAAATGGGAGGGACGGGTTCCTACGAGCAGTACTTC.